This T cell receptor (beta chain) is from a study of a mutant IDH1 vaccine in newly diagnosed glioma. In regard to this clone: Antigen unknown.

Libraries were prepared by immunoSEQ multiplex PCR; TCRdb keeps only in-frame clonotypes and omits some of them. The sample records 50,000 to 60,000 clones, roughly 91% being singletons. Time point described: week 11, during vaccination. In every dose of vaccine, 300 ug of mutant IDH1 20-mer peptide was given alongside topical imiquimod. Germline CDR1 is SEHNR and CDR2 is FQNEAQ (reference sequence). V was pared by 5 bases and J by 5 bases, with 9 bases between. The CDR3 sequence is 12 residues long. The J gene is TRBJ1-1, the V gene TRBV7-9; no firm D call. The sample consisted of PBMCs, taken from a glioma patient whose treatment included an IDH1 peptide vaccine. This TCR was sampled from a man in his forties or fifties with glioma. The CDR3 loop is CASSPGGTEAFF. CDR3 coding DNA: TGTGCCAGCAGCCCCGGCGGGACTGAAGCTTTCTTT.